These T cell receptor beta chains were read from a single sample in a study of T cell responses to AZD1222 COVID-19 vaccine. The table came from immunoSEQ multiplex PCR; TCRdb's copy has only in-frame clones and leaves some out. The table has about 100,000 clones, roughly 90% seen once. The material sequenced was peripheral blood, taken on day 0 of AZD1222 vaccination. These receptors originate from an adult in good health. Each CDR3 is given with its conserved first and last residue. A D gene is named only where the DNA matches it firmly. Only some rows state a clone size, as once, few, many or a class for expanded clones.

clone_size j_call d_call v_call cdr3_nt cdr3_aa
NA TRBJ1-1 NA TRBV18 TGTGCCAGCTCACCATTCGATTGGGGTGTTGAAGCTTTCTTT CASSPFDWGVEAFF
NA TRBJ1-4 NA TRBV5-1 TGCGCCAGCAGCTTAAGTGCAACTAATGAAAAACTGTTTTTT CASSLSATNEKLFF
NA TRBJ2-7 NA TRBV6-5 TGTGCCAGCAGTTACACGGGGGATGGGACGAGCGAGCAGTACTTC CASSYTGDGTSEQYF
once TRBJ1-2 NA TRBV30 TGTGCCTGGACCCTTCACCCGGGGAGGGATAACTATGGCTACACCTTC CAWTLHPGRDNYGYTF
NA TRBJ2-3 TRBD1 TRBV28 TGTGCCAGCATTGTGGGTCGGACAGGGAAGGTCACAGATACGCAGTATTTT CASIVGRTGKVTDTQYF
once TRBJ1-6 NA TRBV3-1/TRBV3-2 TGTGCCAGCAGCCGTCCAGGGTTCTATAATTCACCCCTCCACTTT CASSRPGFYNSPLHF
NA TRBJ2-1 TRBD2 TRBV4-3 TGCGCCAGCAGCCAGATGGTAGCGGGTACCTACAATGAGCAGTTCTTC CASSQMVAGTYNEQFF
NA TRBJ1-5 NA TRBV28 TGTGCCAGCAGTTTGGGTTTTAATCAGCCCCAGCATTTT CASSLGFNQPQHF
NA TRBJ1-2 NA TRBV9 TGTGCCAGCAGCTTCACCAACACAGGGTCCTATGGCTACACCTTC CASSFTNTGSYGYTF
NA TRBJ2-1 NA TRBV7-3 TGTGCCAGCAGCTTAAACCCTGCACGGGTCAATGAGCAGTTCTTC CASSLNPARVNEQFF
NA TRBJ1-1 TRBD1 TRBV27 TGTGCCAGCATATCCAGGGGGGTATTCACTGAAGCTTTCTTT CASISRGVFTEAFF
NA TRBJ1-2 NA TRBV10-3 TGTGCCATCAGTGTCCGAGACGGGACGGACTATGGCTACACCTTC CAISVRDGTDYGYTF
NA TRBJ1-5 NA TRBV30 TGTGCCTGGAGTTTCGGGGGGGCGGGCAATCAGCCCCAGCATTTT CAWSFGGAGNQPQHF
NA TRBJ2-7 NA TRBV27 TGTGCCAGCACCCACGCAGGGGCTGAGGAGCAGTACTTC CASTHAGAEEQYF
NA TRBJ1-2 NA TRBV5-1 TGCGCCAGCAGCTTGGAAGGGGGGAGCTACACCTTC CASSLEGGSYTF
NA TRBJ2-1 TRBD2 TRBV4-1 TGCGCCAGCAGCCAAGATCGGGCGGGAGGGAGGTACAATGAGCAGTTCTTC CASSQDRAGGRYNEQFF
NA TRBJ1-5 TRBD1 TRBV28 TGTGCCAGCAAGACCGGGACAGGGGTAGCTCAGCCCCAGCATTTT CASKTGTGVAQPQHF
NA TRBJ1-6 NA TRBV30 TGTGCCTGGAGCTTCATTAGTGGAGCCCTCCACTTT CAWSFISGALHF
NA TRBJ2-1 NA TRBV7-9 TGTGCCAGCAGAGAGACGACCGCCCGAGAGCAGTTCTTC CASRETTAREQFF
NA TRBJ2-3 NA TRBV5-1 TGCGCCAGCAGCTCCGCCACCGACAGAAGAGATACGCAGTATTTT CASSSATDRRDTQYF
NA TRBJ2-1 TRBD2 TRBV3-1/TRBV3-2 TGTGCCAGCAGCCAAGAATCTGAGGCGGGAGCTAAGAATGAGCAGTTCTTC CASSQESEAGAKNEQFF
NA TRBJ2-3 NA TRBV3-1/TRBV3-2 TGTGCCAGCAGCCAGTTTGTAAGCCTGGATACGCAGTATTTT CASSQFVSLDTQYF
NA TRBJ2-3 TRBD2 TRBV15 TGTGCCACCAGCAGAGATACGGCGGGAGGCCCACGGGGGACGCAGTATTTT CATSRDTAGGPRGTQYF
few TRBJ2-1 TRBD2 TRBV19 TGTGCCAGTAGTAGGCCGGGACTAGCGGGAGGAGGCAATGAGCAGTTCTTC CASSRPGLAGGGNEQFF
NA TRBJ2-3 TRBD2 TRBV19 TGTGCCAGTAGTATGGGACGGTTGCGGCTAGCGGACACAGATACGCAGTATTTT CASSMGRLRLADTDTQYF
once TRBJ1-2 NA TRBV6-6 TGTGCCAGCAGCGGGGGGCGGAACTATGGCTACACCTTC CASSGGRNYGYTF
NA TRBJ1-1 NA TRBV28 TGTGCCAGCAGTTTAGCTTCTGAAGCTTTCTTT CASSLASEAFF
NA TRBJ2-1 TRBD2 TRBV7-8 TGTGCCAGCAGCTTAGTTGGGACTAGACCCAATCGGGAGCAGTTCTTC CASSLVGTRPNREQFF
NA TRBJ1-2 NA TRBV11-1 TGTGCCAGCAGCACCCTTGGACACACTAACTATGGCTACACCTTC CASSTLGHTNYGYTF
NA TRBJ1-5 NA TRBV7-6 TGTGCCAGCAGCTTACCCAATCAGCCCCAGCATTTT CASSLPNQPQHF
NA TRBJ2-5 NA TRBV24-1 TGTGCCACCGAGAAAGGGGTAGGCGCTGAGACCCAGTACTTC CATEKGVGAETQYF
few TRBJ2-1 TRBD1 TRBV7-9 TGTGCCAGCAGCTTATCAGGGGGCCGGCCCAATGAGCAGTTCTTC CASSLSGGRPNEQFF
NA TRBJ2-5 NA TRBV19 TGTGCCAGTAGTATGGGCGTCCAAGAGACCCAGTACTTC CASSMGVQETQYF
few TRBJ1-3 TRBD1 TRBV7-2 TGTGCCAGCAGCCCCCCGGGACAGTCCCTAAACACCATATATTTT CASSPPGQSLNTIYF
NA TRBJ1-1 NA TRBV10-3 TGTGCCATCAGCCCTCAGGGCACTGAAGCTTTCTTT CAISPQGTEAFF
few TRBJ1-3 NA TRBV27 TGTGCCAGCAGGGCCGCGGGGCGCGGAAACACCATATATTTT CASRAAGRGNTIYF
NA TRBJ1-1 NA TRBV6-2/TRBV6-3 TGTGCCAGCAGTTCGACCCCGCCAGGGAGGAACACTGAAGCTTTCTTT CASSSTPPGRNTEAFF
NA TRBJ2-2 TRBD1 TRBV24-1 TGTGCCACCGGACGCAACAGGGGGTCCGGGGAGCTGTTTTTT CATGRNRGSGELFF
NA TRBJ2-2 TRBD2 TRBV28 TGTGCCAGCAGTTTAGGCGGGAGAATAGGCACCGGGGAGCTGTTTTTT CASSLGGRIGTGELFF
NA TRBJ1-5 NA TRBV12-3/TRBV12-4 TGTGCCAGCAGCCCCTTCGGTCAGCCCCAGCATTTT CASSPFGQPQHF